This is a list of T cell receptor beta chains from one sample in a study of cytomegalovirus exposure and HLA in healthy donors. Libraries were prepared by immunoSEQ multiplex PCR; TCRdb keeps only in-frame clonotypes and omits some of them. The table records 150,000 to 200,000 clones, more than 60% of them present only once. The sample taken for sequencing was PBMCs. The receptors stem from a woman aged 30 to 39 in good health and CMV-seronegative. Both conserved end residues are part of each CDR3. The D gene is left open where the match is weak. Rows may omit the clone size; those that give it use once, few, many or a size class.

J gene,V gene,D gene,clone size,CDR3 protein,CDR3 DNA
TRBJ2-3,TRBV5-4,-,-,CASSLRQVSSTDTQYF,TGTGCCAGCAGCTTGCGGCAGGTTTCTAGCACAGATACGCAGTATTTT
TRBJ2-5,TRBV1,-,-,CTSSQDGGGELEQETQYF,TGCACCAGCAGCCAAGACGGCGGGGGGGAGCTGGAACAAGAGACCCAGTACTTC
TRBJ1-3,TRBV9,TRBD1,-,CASTTTTGAGNTIYF,TGTGCCAGCACTACGACCACAGGGGCTGGAAACACCATATATTTT
TRBJ1-2,TRBV28,-,-,CASTEGVRGYTF,TGTGCCAGCACCGAAGGGGTCCGTGGCTACACCTTC
TRBJ1-2,TRBV7-8,-,once,CASSLEAAAGYGYTF,TGTGCCAGCAGCTTAGAGGCGGCTGCCGGGTATGGCTACACCTTC
TRBJ2-7,TRBV29-1,TRBD2,-,CSVGGGSSYEQYF,TGCAGCGTTGGAGGCGGGAGCTCCTACGAGCAGTACTTC
TRBJ2-1,TRBV6-4,-,-,CAIRAGEQFF,TGTGCCATCCGAGCTGGTGAGCAGTTCTTC
TRBJ1-2,TRBV27,-,once,CASSPFGVGYGYTF,TGTGCCAGCAGTCCCTTCGGGGTCGGCTATGGCTACACCTTC
TRBJ1-6,TRBV4-1,TRBD1,-,CASSQADRAHSPLHF,TGCGCCAGCAGCCAAGCCGACAGGGCGCATTCACCCCTCCACTTT
TRBJ1-1,TRBV5-1,-,once,CASSLEPGLRGTEAFF,TGCGCCAGCAGCTTGGAACCGGGACTTCGAGGGACTGAAGCTTTCTTT
TRBJ1-1,TRBV19,-,-,CASSIGDIFMNTEAFF,TGTGCCAGTAGTATAGGGGACATCTTCATGAACACTGAAGCTTTCTTT
TRBJ1-1,TRBV6-1,TRBD1,-,CASSRTGVTEAFF,TGTGCCAGCAGCCGCACAGGGGTCACTGAAGCTTTCTTT
TRBJ2-7,TRBV6-5,-,once,CASKRQAGSSYEQYF,TGTGCCAGCAAAAGACAGGCGGGCAGCTCCTACGAGCAGTACTTC
TRBJ2-1,TRBV7-2,-,-,CASSPSRGTYNEQFF,TGTGCCAGCAGCCCCTCACGGGGTACCTACAATGAGCAGTTCTTC
TRBJ2-5,TRBV11-3,TRBD1,few,CASSSRQGLGETQYF,TGTGCCAGCAGCTCCCGACAGGGATTAGGAGAGACCCAGTACTTC
TRBJ1-2,TRBV10-3,-,-,CAITGAFGGYTF,TGTGCCATCACAGGGGCCTTCGGGGGCTACACCTTC
TRBJ2-1,TRBV7-2,-,-,CASSGGNVVGKIYNEQFF,TGTGCCAGCAGCGGGGGGAATGTCGTCGGGAAGATATACAATGAGCAGTTCTTC
TRBJ1-1,TRBV2,-,-,CASSEPTGNTEAFF,TGTGCCAGCAGTGAACCGACAGGGAACACTGAAGCTTTCTTT
TRBJ1-5,TRBV6-6,TRBD1,-,CASRPGTGHQPQHF,TGTGCCAGCAGACCAGGGACAGGGCATCAGCCCCAGCATTTT
TRBJ2-7,TRBV15,-,-,CATSLGGTYEQYF,TGTGCCACCAGCTTAGGGGGAACCTACGAGCAGTACTTC
TRBJ1-6,TRBV5-1,TRBD1,-,CASSYTGQGGNSPLHF,TGCGCCAGCAGCTATACAGGACAGGGAGGTAATTCACCCCTCCACTTT
TRBJ2-5,TRBV2,-,-,CASSSMPPGRYF,TGTGCCAGCAGCTCCATGCCCCCGGGAAGGTACTTC
TRBJ1-4,TRBV30,-,few,CAWSVGEKLFF,TGTGCCTGGAGTGTCGGTGAAAAACTGTTTTTT
TRBJ2-3,TRBV29-1,TRBD2,-,CSVGTSGNVDTQYF,TGCAGCGTTGGGACTAGCGGAAACGTAGATACGCAGTATTTT
TRBJ1-1,TRBV2,-,-,CASSGRGTNTEAFF,TGTGCCAGCAGTGGCCGGGGAACTAACACTGAAGCTTTCTTT
TRBJ2-3,TRBV10-3,TRBD2,-,CAISGTPGLAGGPSVDTQYF,TGTGCCATCAGTGGCACCCCGGGACTAGCGGGGGGTCCCTCGGTAGATACGCAGTATTTT
TRBJ1-1,TRBV15,TRBD1,-,CATSITPGQSNEAFF,TGTGCCACCAGCATAACTCCGGGACAGAGTAATGAAGCTTTCTTT
TRBJ2-7,TRBV30,TRBD1,-,CAWSAPGQGAYEQYF,TGTGCCTGGAGTGCCCCCGGACAGGGGGCCTACGAGCAGTACTTC
TRBJ1-5,TRBV7-8,-,-,CASTPGTINQPQHF,TGTGCCAGCACCCCCGGGACAATCAATCAGCCCCAGCATTTT
TRBJ1-4,TRBV25-1,-,-,CASSERGGPRNEKLFF,TGTGCCAGCAGTGAAAGGGGGGGGCCTAGGAATGAAAAACTGTTTTTT
TRBJ1-2,TRBV5-1,-,-,CASSLGRQTHGYTF,TGCGCCAGCAGCTTGGGGCGACAGACCCATGGCTACACCTTC
TRBJ2-1,TRBV18,TRBD2,-,CASSVSGGSSYNEQFF,TGTGCCAGCTCAGTTAGCGGGGGGAGCTCCTACAATGAGCAGTTCTTC
TRBJ2-1,TRBV27,-,-,CASRPPDRPSPGQFF,TGTGCCAGCAGACCACCTGACAGGCCGTCCCCGGGGCAGTTCTTC
TRBJ2-1,TRBV9,TRBD2,-,CASSGLAGGSYNEQFF,TGTGCCAGCAGCGGACTTGCGGGGGGCTCCTACAATGAGCAGTTCTTC
TRBJ2-2,TRBV28,-,-,CASSLSRTGELFF,TGTGCCAGCAGTTTATCCCGTACCGGGGAGCTGTTTTTT
TRBJ2-7,TRBV4-1,TRBD2,-,CASSPRGLAGYEQYF,TGCGCCAGCAGCCCGCGAGGACTAGCGGGGTACGAGCAGTACTTC
TRBJ1-1,TRBV6-1,TRBD1,-,CASKQGDRTEAFF,TGTGCCAGCAAACAGGGGGACCGCACTGAAGCTTTCTTT
TRBJ1-2,TRBV30,-,-,CAWRYDTAYGYTF,TGTGCCTGGAGATACGACACGGCATATGGCTACACCTTC
TRBJ1-1,TRBV7-2,TRBD1,-,CASSFAGQGATEAFF,TGTGCCAGCAGCTTCGCGGGACAGGGGGCCACTGAAGCTTTCTTT
TRBJ1-5,TRBV28,-,-,CASSFSTPTGLRQPQHF,TGTGCCAGCAGTTTTTCTACCCCAACAGGGCTCAGGCAGCCCCAGCATTTT
TRBJ2-5,TRBV7-9,-,once,CASSSSLLVETQYF,TGTGCCAGCAGCTCGAGCCTGCTGGTAGAGACCCAGTACTTC
TRBJ1-2,TRBV6-5,TRBD1,-,CASSQGAGGYTF,TGTGCCAGCAGCCAGGGGGCAGGCGGCTACACCTTC
TRBJ2-3,TRBV28,-,-,CASSLWPRWYF,TGTGCCAGCAGTTTATGGCCACGGTGGTATTTT
TRBJ1-3,TRBV6-6,-,few,CASNSQASGNTIYF,TGTGCCAGCAACTCACAGGCCTCTGGAAACACCATATATTTT
TRBJ2-1,TRBV2,TRBD2,-,CASSRGVPYNEQFF,TGTGCCAGCTCGCGGGGGGTCCCCTACAATGAGCAGTTCTTC
TRBJ1-1,TRBV11-2,-,-,CASSLAPLLGREGTEAFF,TGTGCCAGCAGCTTAGCACCTCTCCTCGGGAGGGAAGGTACTGAAGCTTTCTTT
TRBJ1-2,TRBV5-1,TRBD1,-,CASSSQGDGYTF,TGCGCCAGCAGCTCGCAGGGGGATGGCTACACCTTC
TRBJ2-7,TRBV29-1,-,-,CSVEEGGYEQYF,TGCAGCGTTGAGGAGGGAGGCTACGAGCAGTACTTC
TRBJ1-4,TRBV29-1,TRBD1,-,CSVVRTGDEKLFF,TGCAGCGTTGTCCGGACAGGGGATGAAAAACTGTTTTTT
TRBJ1-4,TRBV9,TRBD1,-,CASSGSGGDNEKLFF,TGTGCCAGCAGCGGCTCAGGGGGAGATAATGAAAAACTGTTTTTT
TRBJ2-1,TRBV7-3,TRBD1,once,CASSRRGQGLDEQFF,TGTGCCAGCAGCCGAAGAGGACAGGGATTGGATGAGCAGTTCTTC
TRBJ1-1,TRBV10-3,-,-,CAISEDGDTEAFF,TGTGCCATCAGTGAGGACGGAGACACTGAAGCTTTCTTT
TRBJ1-1,TRBV13,TRBD1,-,CASSYSPGQGTEAFF,TGTGCCAGCAGCTACAGCCCGGGACAGGGTACTGAAGCTTTCTTT
TRBJ1-6,TRBV28,-,many,CASSQQGGNSPLHF,TGTGCCAGCAGTCAACAGGGCGGCAATTCACCCCTCCACTTT
TRBJ2-5,TRBV7-2,TRBD2,-,CASRGGWGEETQYF,TGTGCCAGCAGGGGGGGGTGGGGTGAGGAGACCCAGTACTTC